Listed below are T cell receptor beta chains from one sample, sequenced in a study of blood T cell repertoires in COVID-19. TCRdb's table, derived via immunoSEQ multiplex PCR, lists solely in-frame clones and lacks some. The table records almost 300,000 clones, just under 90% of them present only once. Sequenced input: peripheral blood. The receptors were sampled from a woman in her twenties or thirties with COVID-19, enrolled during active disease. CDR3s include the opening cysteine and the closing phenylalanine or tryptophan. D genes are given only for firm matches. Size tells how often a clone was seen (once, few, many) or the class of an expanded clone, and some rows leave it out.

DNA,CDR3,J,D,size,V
TGTGCCAGCAGCTCACCGTTATTCCCTAGCGGGGGGCTAGATACGCAGTATTTT,CASSSPLFPSGGLDTQYF,TRBJ2-3,TRBD2,NA,TRBV7-9
TGTGCCAGCAGCCCTACCGGGGTGGGGGGGCGCGGAGATACGCAGTATTTT,CASSPTGVGGRGDTQYF,TRBJ2-3,NA,NA,TRBV6-2/TRBV6-3
TGTGCCAGCAGCGCCGGGACAGGTTCCCCCTATGGCTACACCTTC,CASSAGTGSPYGYTF,TRBJ1-2,TRBD1,NA,TRBV7-9
TGTGCCAGCAGCCCCACAGGAGGGTATGCGAATGAGCAGTTCTTC,CASSPTGGYANEQFF,TRBJ2-1,NA,NA,TRBV7-9
TGTGCCAGTAGTCCAGACACCGGGGAGCTGTTTTTT,CASSPDTGELFF,TRBJ2-2,NA,NA,TRBV19
TGTGCCAGCAGTACCGGACAGGGTATGAACGAGCAGTACTTC,CASSTGQGMNEQYF,TRBJ2-7,TRBD1,NA,TRBV6-6
TGTGCCAGCAGCTTGGTGGGCTCAACCGTTGGCTACACCTTC,CASSLVGSTVGYTF,TRBJ1-2,NA,once,TRBV5-8
TGTGCCAGCAGCTCACGCAGCTCCTACGAGCAGTACTTC,CASSSRSSYEQYF,TRBJ2-7,NA,NA,TRBV11-2
TGTGCCAGCAGCTTGGACAGGGTCAATGAGCAGTTCTTC,CASSLDRVNEQFF,TRBJ2-1,NA,NA,TRBV5-6
TGCAGTGCTAGTAGGCTAGCGGGGGTCTACGAGCAGTACTTC,CSASRLAGVYEQYF,TRBJ2-7,TRBD2,NA,TRBV20-1
TGTGCCAGCAGTCTCATCAGGGGAGCGGATGGCTACACCTTC,CASSLIRGADGYTF,TRBJ1-2,NA,NA,TRBV27
TGCGCCAGCAGCTTGGATGCAGGGGACGGAAACACCATATATTTT,CASSLDAGDGNTIYF,TRBJ1-3,NA,NA,TRBV5-1
TGTGCCTGGAGTCCTCCACCCCGGGTCCCCTGGACCAGCGGTAGGGCCAATCAGCCCCAGCATTTT,CAWSPPPRVPWTSGRANQPQHF,TRBJ1-5,NA,few,TRBV30
TGTGCCAGCAGCACTCTAGCGGGGAGCTCCTACGAGCAGTACTTC,CASSTLAGSSYEQYF,TRBJ2-7,TRBD2,NA,TRBV13
TGTGCCACCAGCAGAGATTTATCGCGGGGCCTTCCTGGCACAGATACGCAGTATTTT,CATSRDLSRGLPGTDTQYF,TRBJ2-3,NA,NA,TRBV15
TGTGCCAGCAGCGTCAACTACAGGGGGCTGGGCTCTGGGGCCAACGTCCTGACTTTC,CASSVNYRGLGSGANVLTF,TRBJ2-6,TRBD1,NA,TRBV9
TGCAGCGTTGAAGATACGGGGGGGGACACTGAAGCTTTCTTT,CSVEDTGGDTEAFF,TRBJ1-1,NA,NA,TRBV29-1
TGTGCCAGCAGCCCGACAGGCTGGGAAGGCTACACCTTC,CASSPTGWEGYTF,TRBJ1-2,NA,NA,TRBV14
TGTGCCAGCAGTGGGGGCAGGGGGTCTTACAATGAGCAGTTCTTC,CASSGGRGSYNEQFF,TRBJ2-1,TRBD1,NA,TRBV2
TGTGCCAGCACGGTTTTAGCCAAAAACATTCAGTACTTC,CASTVLAKNIQYF,TRBJ2-4,NA,once,TRBV21-1
TGTGCCAGCAGCTACAGGCGGGACAGGGAACAAGAGACCCAGTACTTC,CASSYRRDREQETQYF,TRBJ2-5,TRBD1,few,TRBV7-9
TGTGCCAGCAGCTTCCAGGGTTGGCTCTCCTACGAGCAGTACTTC,CASSFQGWLSYEQYF,TRBJ2-7,NA,NA,TRBV13
TGTGCCAGCAATACAGGGCCGGAAGGCTACACCTTC,CASNTGPEGYTF,TRBJ1-2,NA,NA,TRBV19
TGTGCCAGCAGTGAGAGACAGGGCAACACTGAAGCTTTCTTT,CASSERQGNTEAFF,TRBJ1-1,TRBD1,NA,TRBV6-1
TGTGCCAGTAGTATGACCGGGGGTTCTTACGAGCAGTACTTC,CASSMTGGSYEQYF,TRBJ2-7,NA,NA,TRBV19
TGTGCCAGTAGTACCCTAGCTGATACGCAGTATTTT,CASSTLADTQYF,TRBJ2-3,NA,NA,TRBV19
TGTGCCAGCAGTCGACCGACAGGGAAAGATTCACCCCTCCACTTT,CASSRPTGKDSPLHF,TRBJ1-6,TRBD1,NA,TRBV27
TGTGCCAGCAGCACCGGGACAAACACTGAAGCTTTCTTT,CASSTGTNTEAFF,TRBJ1-1,NA,NA,TRBV27
TGTGCCAGCTCACCGTCCGGGTTTGGGGAGCTGTTTTTT,CASSPSGFGELFF,TRBJ2-2,NA,NA,TRBV18
TGTGCCAGCACCTCATCTCCCGGACTAGCGGCCCAGACCCAGTACTTC,CASTSSPGLAAQTQYF,TRBJ2-5,TRBD2,NA,TRBV28
TGTGCCTGCCAGAGAGGAGCGGGGGGTCAAGAGACCCAGTACTTC,CACQRGAGGQETQYF,TRBJ2-5,TRBD2,NA,TRBV2
TGTGCCAGCAGAGGTACAGAATACCAAGAGACCCAGTACTTC,CASRGTEYQETQYF,TRBJ2-5,NA,NA,TRBV28
TGTGCCAGCTCACCGCCGGGGGGGCCACCCTACAATGAGCAGTTCTTC,CASSPPGGPPYNEQFF,TRBJ2-1,TRBD2,NA,TRBV18
TGCGCCAGCAGATCCCAGCCGCGGGGGGGCAAAGAGACCCAGTACTTC,CASRSQPRGGKETQYF,TRBJ2-5,TRBD2,NA,TRBV5-1
TGTGCCAGCAGCTTAGAAGGGACAGGGGGTGTCGGGGAGCTGTTTTTT,CASSLEGTGGVGELFF,TRBJ2-2,TRBD1,NA,TRBV7-6
TGTGCCAGCAGCGTTCTTCGGGACAGTACTAACTATGGCTACACCTTC,CASSVLRDSTNYGYTF,TRBJ1-2,TRBD1,NA,TRBV5-6
TGCGCCAGCGCTGAAGGGGACAGGCTTATCGGGCAGTACTTC,CASAEGDRLIGQYF,TRBJ2-7,TRBD1,NA,TRBV5-1
TGTGCCAGCAGTTACGCGACAGGGACTGGCTACACCTTC,CASSYATGTGYTF,TRBJ1-2,TRBD1,NA,TRBV6-5
TGTGCCAGTCGTCGGTACTACGAGCAGTACTTC,CASRRYYEQYF,TRBJ2-7,NA,NA,TRBV28
TGTGCCAGCAGCCACGGGACTAGCGGGTACAATGAGCAGTTCTTC,CASSHGTSGYNEQFF,TRBJ2-1,TRBD2,NA,TRBV3-1/TRBV3-2
TGTGCCAGCAGTTTTTCGGCAGGGACTGAAGCTTTCTTT,CASSFSAGTEAFF,TRBJ1-1,NA,NA,TRBV12-3/TRBV12-4
TGTGCCAGCAGCTTAGCCAGCGGGGTCAATGAGCAGTTCTTC,CASSLASGVNEQFF,TRBJ2-1,TRBD2,NA,TRBV13
TGTGCCAGCAGCCAAGCCCCGGGGGGGGAAGCTTTCTTT,CASSQAPGGEAFF,TRBJ1-1,NA,NA,TRBV3-1/TRBV3-2
TGTGCCAGCAGCTTGAGAGCGGGGGCCACCACCGGGGAGCTGTTTTTT,CASSLRAGATTGELFF,TRBJ2-2,TRBD2,NA,TRBV11-2
TGTGCCAGCTCACCGGACAGGGTAAACTATGGCTACACCTTC,CASSPDRVNYGYTF,TRBJ1-2,TRBD1,NA,TRBV18
TGTGCCAGCAGCGAGACTCCGGGTTACGAGCAGTACTTC,CASSETPGYEQYF,TRBJ2-7,NA,NA,TRBV7-9
TGTGCCAGCAGCTTGGATAGCGGGGGGGGAGATACGCAGTATTTT,CASSLDSGGGDTQYF,TRBJ2-3,TRBD2,NA,TRBV5-4
TGTGCCAGCAGCTCTGGACTAGCGGGGGCAGACACCGGGGAGCTGTTTTTT,CASSSGLAGADTGELFF,TRBJ2-2,TRBD2,NA,TRBV5-4
TGTGCCAGCAGCTCGACGTGGACAGGGTCCCATGGCTACACCTTC,CASSSTWTGSHGYTF,TRBJ1-2,TRBD1,NA,TRBV7-9
TGCAGCGTCGGCAGGCAGGGCCATGGCTACACCTTC,CSVGRQGHGYTF,TRBJ1-2,NA,NA,TRBV29-1
TGTGCCAGCAGCGTAGATCCGAATCAGCCCCAGCATTTT,CASSVDPNQPQHF,TRBJ1-5,NA,NA,TRBV9
TGCAGCGCACTAGCGGGGGGGCCGAGTGAGCAGTACTTC,CSALAGGPSEQYF,TRBJ2-7,TRBD2,NA,TRBV29-1
TGTGCCAGTAGTATTCTGCGGGGAGGGAGTCAGCCCCAGCATTTT,CASSILRGGSQPQHF,TRBJ1-5,NA,NA,TRBV19
TGTGCCAGCAGTCGTAACCAGGGGGCTGTCTTT,CASSRNQGAVF,TRBJ1-1,TRBD1,once,TRBV12-3/TRBV12-4
TGCAGCGTCGTAACAGGGCCGGGTGGCTACACCTTC,CSVVTGPGGYTF,TRBJ1-2,NA,NA,TRBV29-1
TGTGCCAGCAGCGGATCGAGGGTTGAAAAACTGTTTTTT,CASSGSRVEKLFF,TRBJ1-4,NA,NA,TRBV11-2
TGTGCCAGCAGCCAAGATAGCAGGGATTACGAGCAGTACTTC,CASSQDSRDYEQYF,TRBJ2-7,NA,NA,TRBV14
TGCGCCAGCAGCTTAGGGACAGGGGGCTACTATGGCTACACCTTC,CASSLGTGGYYGYTF,TRBJ1-2,TRBD1,NA,TRBV5-1
TGTGCCAGCAGCCCGGGACACTCTAACTATGGCTACACCTTC,CASSPGHSNYGYTF,TRBJ1-2,NA,NA,TRBV7-9
TGTGCCAGCAGCTCCACAGATACGCAGTATTTT,CASSSTDTQYF,TRBJ2-3,NA,NA,TRBV27